The T cell receptor beta chain described here comes from a study of shared T cell receptors in the human thymus. Produced via immunoSEQ multiplex PCR; TCRdb's table is partial and in-frame only. The sample has around 730,000 clones; around 85% are singletons. V trimming: 0 bases; J trimming: 0 bases; junction bases outside the gene matches: 6. CDR1 is MGHRA, CDR2 YSYEKL, per germline. This CDR3 region has 17 residues. The same sample was also studied in work on human thymus T cells. From that report: Surgeons resected thymus tissue during corrective heart surgery.

What was sequenced was thymocytes. The rearrangement joins TRBV4-1 to TRBJ2-7; 9 nucleotides agree with TRBD1. This TCR was sampled from a girl under three years old with a congenital heart defect. The CDR3 sequence: CASSQDPGQGGSYEQYF. The CDR3, as DNA: TGCGCCAGCAGCCAAGATCCGGGACAGGGAGGCTCCTACGAGCAGTACTTC.